A single TCR beta chain is shown here with its context. Its specificity is unknown. V dropped 3 bases and J dropped 4; count of bases not matched to a gene: 3. CDR1 MGHDK and CDR2 SYGVNS come from the germline V gene. The CDR3 is 15 residues long. The source of the sample is a study of cytomegalovirus exposure and HLA in healthy donors. Study findings and constraints: Clusters of TCRs from the first cohort tended to co-occur in the roughly 120 validation repertoires (as a later analysis found). Researchers counted about 150 TCR beta chains as cytomegalovirus-associated.

The data were produced by immunoSEQ multiplex PCR, yet TCRdb's version contains in-frame clones alone and is incomplete. This repertoire shows 160,000 or so clones, around 90% found once; its top ten account for almost 3%. The chain recombines TRBV25-1 with TRBJ2-3, with 11 bases matching TRBD2. The material sequenced was PBMCs. This receptor was taken from a man between 18 and 29 years old in good health and CMV-seronegative. DNA for the CDR3: TGTGCCAGCAGTGATCCTAGCGGGAGGTCAGATACGCAGTATTTT. Translation gives CASSDPSGRSDTQYF.